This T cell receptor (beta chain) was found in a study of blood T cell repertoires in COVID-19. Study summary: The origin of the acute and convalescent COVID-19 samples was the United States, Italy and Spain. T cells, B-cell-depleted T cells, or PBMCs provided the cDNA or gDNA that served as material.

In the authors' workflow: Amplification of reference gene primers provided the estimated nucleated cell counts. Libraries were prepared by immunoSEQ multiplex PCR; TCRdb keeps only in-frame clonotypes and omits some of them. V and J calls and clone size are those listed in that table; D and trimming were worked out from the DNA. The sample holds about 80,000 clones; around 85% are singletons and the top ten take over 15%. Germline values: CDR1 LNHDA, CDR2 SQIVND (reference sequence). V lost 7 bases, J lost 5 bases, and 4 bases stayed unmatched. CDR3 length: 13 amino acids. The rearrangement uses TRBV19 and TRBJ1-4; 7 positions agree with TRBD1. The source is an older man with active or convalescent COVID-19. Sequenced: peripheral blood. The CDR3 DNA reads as TGTGCCAGTACCCGGGACAGCAATGAAAAACTGTTTTTT. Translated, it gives CASTRDSNEKLFF.